Each of the 5 T cell receptor beta chains below was sequenced from the same sample in a study of OX40 agonist ivuxolimab in advanced cancers. Libraries were constructed by the immunoSEQ multiplex PCR assay. Held by TCRdb, this immuneACCESS table contains in-frame sequences only and omits some clones. Under half of the omission traces to an unresolved V gene where checked; the cause of the rest is unknown. This sample holds approximately 15,000 clones; around 84% were observed only once. 0.55% to 0.7% of the sample goes to the ten largest clones. The sequences come from CD4+ or CD8+ T cells sorted from blood, collected in a trial of the OX40 agonist ivuxolimab. These receptors all come from an adult with an advanced solid tumor such as melanoma, head and neck, liver or kidney cancer.

V gene TRBV23-1 combines with J gene TRBJ2-5; the D gene is possibly TRBD2 (5 bases). TRBV23-1 is classed as an ORF, of uncertain function. V dropped 7 bases and J dropped 5 bases, with 17 bases sitting between them. The CDR3 loop spans 14 amino acids. CDR3 protein: CASTGGGPGETQYF. DNA of the CDR3: TGCGCCAGCACAGGAGGAGGCCCGGGGGAGACCCAGTACTTC.

The gene calls are TRBV14 and TRBJ2-5, with unresolved D. The CDR3 extends over 12 amino acids. The V end was cut by 2 bases, the J end by 5 bases, with 6 bases between. Germline V lookup: CDR1 SGHDN, CDR2 FVKESK. As DNA, the CDR3 is TGTGCCAGCAGCCAAATCCCGGAGACCCAGTACTTC. It is translated as CASSQIPETQYF.

This CDR3 reads CASSTYRGLRTDTQYF. CDR3 DNA sequence: TGTGCCAGCAGTACATACAGGGGGCTCAGGACAGATACGCAGTATTTT. This chain joins TRBV27 and TRBJ2-3, with TRBD1 matching over 9 bases. The CDR3 consists of 16 residues. Germline V CDR1 and CDR2: MNHEY, SMNVEV (reference sequence). Germline trimming cut 5 bases from V and 3 bases from J; bases unmatched to any gene: 9.

V is TRBV5-4 and J is TRBJ2-7; 14 bases map to TRBD2. Germline values: CDR1 SGHNT, CDR2 YYREEE (reference sequence). V lost 4 bases, J lost 3 bases, and 6 bases stayed unmatched. This CDR3 is built from 16 residues. CDR3 nucleotide sequence: TGTGCCAGCAGCGCCGGGACTAGCGGGGGTCTCTACGAGCAGTACTTC. As protein: CASSAGTSGGLYEQYF.

CDR3 sequence reads: CASSLFRVSSYNEQFF. In DNA form, the CDR3 reads TGTGCCAGCAGTTTATTTCGGGTGAGCTCCTACAATGAGCAGTTCTTC. This chain uses TRBV27 with TRBJ2-1, with D unclear. This CDR3 has 16 residues. The V end lost 1 base, the J end lost 0 bases, and 10 bases lay between the germline ends. CDR1 MNHEY and CDR2 SMNVEV come from the germline V gene (reference sequence).